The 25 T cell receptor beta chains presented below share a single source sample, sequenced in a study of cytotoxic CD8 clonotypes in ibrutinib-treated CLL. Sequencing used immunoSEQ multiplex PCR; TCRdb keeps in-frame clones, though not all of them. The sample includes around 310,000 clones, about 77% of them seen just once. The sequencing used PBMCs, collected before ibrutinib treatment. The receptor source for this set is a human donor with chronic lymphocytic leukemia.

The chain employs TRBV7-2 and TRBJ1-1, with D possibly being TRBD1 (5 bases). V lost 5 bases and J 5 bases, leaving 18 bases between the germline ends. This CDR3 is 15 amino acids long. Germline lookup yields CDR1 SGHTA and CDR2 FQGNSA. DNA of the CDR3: TGTGCCAGCAGCCCGCGCCGTGGCAGGGAAACTGAAGCTTTCTTT. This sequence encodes CASSPRRGRETEAFF.

CDR3 in amino acids: CASSPTSGIDRGQFF. The CDR3 coding sequence is TGTGCCAGCAGCCCGACTAGCGGCATAGACAGGGGGCAGTTCTTC. The chain is built from TRBV6-6 and TRBJ2-1, with a possible D match to TRBD2 (9 bases). The germline gives CDR1 MNHNY, CDR2 SVGAGI (reference sequence). The CDR3 is 15 amino acids. Trimming stripped 6 bases from V and 12 bases from J, with 24 bases between.

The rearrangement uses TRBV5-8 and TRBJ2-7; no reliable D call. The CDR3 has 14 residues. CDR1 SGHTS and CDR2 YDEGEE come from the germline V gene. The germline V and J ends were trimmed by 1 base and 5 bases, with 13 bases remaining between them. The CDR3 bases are TGTGCCAGCAGCTTGTCGGGTCTCATGCACGAGCAGTACTTC. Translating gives CASSLSGLMHEQYF.

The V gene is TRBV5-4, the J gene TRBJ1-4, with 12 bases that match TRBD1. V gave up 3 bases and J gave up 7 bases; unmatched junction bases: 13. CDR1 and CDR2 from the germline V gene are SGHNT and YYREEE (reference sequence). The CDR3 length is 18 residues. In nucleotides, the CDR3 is TGTGCCAGCAGCTCCGAAGCCGGGACAGGGGGCTTCGGTGAAAAACTGTTTTTT. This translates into CASSSEAGTGGFGEKLFF.

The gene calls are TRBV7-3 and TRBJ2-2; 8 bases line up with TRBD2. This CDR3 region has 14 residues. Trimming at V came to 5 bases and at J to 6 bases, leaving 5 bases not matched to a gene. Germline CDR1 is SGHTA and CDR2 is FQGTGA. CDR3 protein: CASSPREGAGELFF. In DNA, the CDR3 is TGTGCCAGCAGCCCCCGGGAGGGGGCCGGGGAGCTGTTTTTT.

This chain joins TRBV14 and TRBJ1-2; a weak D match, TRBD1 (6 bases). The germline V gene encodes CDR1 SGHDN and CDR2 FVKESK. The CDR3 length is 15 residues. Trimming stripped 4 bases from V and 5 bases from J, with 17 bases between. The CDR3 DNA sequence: TGTGCCAGCAGCCTGGGACAATTTCCAGGATATGGCTACACCTTC. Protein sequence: CASSLGQFPGYGYTF.

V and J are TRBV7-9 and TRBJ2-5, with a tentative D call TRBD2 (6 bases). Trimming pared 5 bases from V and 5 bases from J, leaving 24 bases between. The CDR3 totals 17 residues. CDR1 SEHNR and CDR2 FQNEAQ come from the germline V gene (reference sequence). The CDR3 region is CASSPSGGYVSKETQYF. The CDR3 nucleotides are TGTGCCAGCAGCCCCAGTGGGGGGTATGTGTCTAAGGAGACCCAGTACTTC.

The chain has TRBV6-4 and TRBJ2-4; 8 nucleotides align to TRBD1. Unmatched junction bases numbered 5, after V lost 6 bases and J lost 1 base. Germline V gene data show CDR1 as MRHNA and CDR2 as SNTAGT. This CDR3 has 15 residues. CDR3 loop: CASRKDRAAKNIQYF. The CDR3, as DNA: TGTGCCAGCAGGAAGGACAGGGCGGCCAAAAACATTCAGTACTTC.

The CDR3 bases are TGTGCCAGCAGCTGGGGCGGTCGGGGAGGGCCGGGAGATACGCAGTATTTT. Translating it yields CASSWGGRGGPGDTQYF. The chain joins TRBV5-4 to TRBJ2-3, with TRBD2 identical over 7 bases. CDR3 length equals 17 residues. Germline trimming cut 3 bases from V and 5 bases from J; bases unmatched to any gene: 15. Germline CDR1 is SGHNT and CDR2 is YYREEE (reference sequence).

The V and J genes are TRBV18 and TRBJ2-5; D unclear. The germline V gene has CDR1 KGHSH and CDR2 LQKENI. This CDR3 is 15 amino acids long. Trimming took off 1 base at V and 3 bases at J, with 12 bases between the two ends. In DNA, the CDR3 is TGTGCCAGCTCACCACTGTCGGCAGCCGAAGAGACCCAGTACTTC. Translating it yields CASSPLSAAEETQYF.

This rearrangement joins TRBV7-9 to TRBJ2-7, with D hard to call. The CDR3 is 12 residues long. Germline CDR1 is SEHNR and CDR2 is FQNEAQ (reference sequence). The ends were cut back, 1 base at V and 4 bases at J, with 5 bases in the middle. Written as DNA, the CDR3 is TGTGCCAGCAGCTTAGGTTTTTACGAGCAGTACTTC. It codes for CASSLGFYEQYF.

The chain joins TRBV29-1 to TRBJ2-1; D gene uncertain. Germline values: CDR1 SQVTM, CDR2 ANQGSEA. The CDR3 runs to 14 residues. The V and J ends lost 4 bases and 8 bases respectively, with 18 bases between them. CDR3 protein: CSVAVTATPHEQFF. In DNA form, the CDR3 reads TGCAGCGTTGCTGTGACGGCAACCCCTCATGAGCAGTTCTTC.

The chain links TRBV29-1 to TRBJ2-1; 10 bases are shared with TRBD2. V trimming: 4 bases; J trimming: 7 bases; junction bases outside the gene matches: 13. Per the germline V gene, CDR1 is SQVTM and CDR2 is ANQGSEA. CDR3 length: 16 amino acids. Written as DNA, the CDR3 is TGCAGCGTTGCTAAGCTGAAGCGGGAGGGCCCAAATGAGCAGTTCTTC. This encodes CSVAKLKREGPNEQFF.

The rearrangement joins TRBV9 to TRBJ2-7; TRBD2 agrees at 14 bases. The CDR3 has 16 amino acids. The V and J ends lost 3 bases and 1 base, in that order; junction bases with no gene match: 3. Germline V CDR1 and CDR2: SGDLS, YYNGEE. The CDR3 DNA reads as TGTGCCAGCAGCGCCGGGACTAGCGGGGGATCCTACGAGCAGTACTTC. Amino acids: CASSAGTSGGSYEQYF.

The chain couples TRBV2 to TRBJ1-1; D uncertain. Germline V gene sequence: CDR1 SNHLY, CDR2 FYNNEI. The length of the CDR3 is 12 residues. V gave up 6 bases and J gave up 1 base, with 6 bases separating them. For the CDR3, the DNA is TGTGCCAGCAGCTCACCGAACACTGAAGCTTTCTTT. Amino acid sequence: CASSSPNTEAFF.

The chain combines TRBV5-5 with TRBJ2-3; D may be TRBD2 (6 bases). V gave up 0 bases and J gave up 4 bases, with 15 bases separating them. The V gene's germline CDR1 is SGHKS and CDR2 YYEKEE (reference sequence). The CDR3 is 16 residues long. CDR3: CASSLVGYGGPDTQYF. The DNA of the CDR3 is TGTGCCAGCAGCTTGGTGGGATACGGAGGGCCAGATACGCAGTATTTT.

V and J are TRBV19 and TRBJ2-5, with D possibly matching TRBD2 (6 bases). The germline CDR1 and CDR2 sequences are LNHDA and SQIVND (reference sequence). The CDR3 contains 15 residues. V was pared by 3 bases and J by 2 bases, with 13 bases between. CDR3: CASSIQGLPQETQYF. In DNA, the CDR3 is TGTGCCAGTAGTATCCAAGGACTACCACAAGAGACCCAGTACTTC.

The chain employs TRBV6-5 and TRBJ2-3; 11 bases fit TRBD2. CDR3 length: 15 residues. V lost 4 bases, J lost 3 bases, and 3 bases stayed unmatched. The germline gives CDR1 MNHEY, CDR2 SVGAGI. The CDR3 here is CASSLGLAETDTQYF. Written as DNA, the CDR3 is TGTGCCAGCAGTTTGGGACTAGCGGAAACAGATACGCAGTATTTT.

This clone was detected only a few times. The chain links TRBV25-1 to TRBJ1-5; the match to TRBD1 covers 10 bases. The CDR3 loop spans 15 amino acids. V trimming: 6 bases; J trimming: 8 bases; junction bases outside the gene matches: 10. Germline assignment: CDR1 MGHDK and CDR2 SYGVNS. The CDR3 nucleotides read TGTGCCAGCAGCCGGAGGACAGGGGGAATGGAGCCCCAGCATTTT. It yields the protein CASSRRTGGMEPQHF.

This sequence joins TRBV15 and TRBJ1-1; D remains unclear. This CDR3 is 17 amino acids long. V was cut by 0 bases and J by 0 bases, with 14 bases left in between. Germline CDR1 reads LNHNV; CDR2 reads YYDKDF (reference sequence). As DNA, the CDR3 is TGTGCCACCAGCAGAGATTCCTACACTTCCATGAACACTGAAGCTTTCTTT. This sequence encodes CATSRDSYTSMNTEAFF.

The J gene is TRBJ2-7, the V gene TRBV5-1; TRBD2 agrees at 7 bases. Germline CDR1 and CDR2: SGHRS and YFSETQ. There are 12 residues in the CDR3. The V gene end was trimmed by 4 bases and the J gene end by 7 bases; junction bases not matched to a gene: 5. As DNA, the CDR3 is TGCGCCAGCAGCGCGGGACTATTGGAGCAGTACTTC. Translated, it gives CASSAGLLEQYF.

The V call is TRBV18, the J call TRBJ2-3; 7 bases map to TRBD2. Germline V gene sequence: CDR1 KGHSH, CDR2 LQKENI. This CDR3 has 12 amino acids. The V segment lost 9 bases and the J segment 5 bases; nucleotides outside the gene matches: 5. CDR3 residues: CASLREGDTQYF. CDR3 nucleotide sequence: TGTGCCAGTCTCAGGGAGGGAGATACGCAGTATTTT.

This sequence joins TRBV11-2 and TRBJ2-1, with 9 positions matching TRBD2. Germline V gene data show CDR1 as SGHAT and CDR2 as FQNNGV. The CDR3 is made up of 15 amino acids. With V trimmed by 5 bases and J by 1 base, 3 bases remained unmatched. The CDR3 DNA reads TGTGCCAGCAGCCATCTAGCGGGATCCTACAATGAGCAGTTCTTC. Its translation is CASSHLAGSYNEQFF.

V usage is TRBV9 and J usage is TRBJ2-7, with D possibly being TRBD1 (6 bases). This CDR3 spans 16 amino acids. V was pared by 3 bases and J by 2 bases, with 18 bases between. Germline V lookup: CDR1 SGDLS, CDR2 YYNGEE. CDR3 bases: TGTGCCAGCAGCGCGGTCTCAGGGGAACCTACCTACGAGCAGTACTTC. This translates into CASSAVSGEPTYEQYF.

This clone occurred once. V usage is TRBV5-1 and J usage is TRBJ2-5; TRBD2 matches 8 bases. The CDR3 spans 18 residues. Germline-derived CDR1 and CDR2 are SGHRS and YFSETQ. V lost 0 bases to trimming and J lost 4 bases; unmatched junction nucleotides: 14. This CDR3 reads CASSLAVIEREFSETQYF. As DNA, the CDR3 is TGCGCCAGCAGCTTGGCCGTGATAGAGCGGGAGTTCTCAGAGACCCAGTACTTC.